This TCR beta chain was sequenced for a study of OX40 agonist ivuxolimab in advanced cancers. Study as a whole: Melanoma, hepatocellular carcinoma, head and neck or renal cell cancer occurred in dose-escalation patients. The study's findings and limits: Clonal expansion was seen in CD4+ and CD8+ blood T cells by week 6 at 0.1 to 3.0 mg/kg.

On this clone itself: Its matching antigen is unknown.

V trimming: 4 bases; J trimming: 6 bases; junction bases outside the gene matches: 9. CDR1 and CDR2 from the germline V gene are SGHRS and YFSETQ. The CDR3 runs 14 residues. Measured with immunoSEQ multiplex PCR; TCRdb has only the in-frame clones, and not every one. This sample yields about 84,000 clones, of which approximately 89% are seen a single time; roughly 0.17% belongs to the top ten. The source material was CD4+ or CD8+ T cells sorted from blood, sampled in a trial of the OX40 agonist ivuxolimab. V is TRBV5-1 and J is TRBJ1-1; TRBD1 agrees at 7 bases. The receptor's source is an adult with an advanced solid tumor such as melanoma, head and neck, liver or kidney cancer. The CDR3 sequence: CASSPLDRDPEAFF. In DNA form, the CDR3 reads TGCGCCAGCAGCCCCTTAGACAGGGACCCTGAAGCTTTCTTT.